The 20 T cell receptor beta chains listed next were all sequenced from one sample in a study of OX40 agonist ivuxolimab in advanced cancers. Sequencing was performed with immunoSEQ multiplex PCR; in TCRdb, only in-frame clones are kept and a portion is missing. The table shows fewer than 45,000 clones, with roughly nine tenths occurring only once. This material consisted of CD4+ or CD8+ T cells sorted from blood, taken in a trial of the OX40 agonist ivuxolimab. These receptor sequences come from an adult with an advanced solid tumor such as melanoma, head and neck, liver or kidney cancer.

V and J are TRBV27 and TRBJ1-1, with a tentative D call TRBD1 (6 bases). Germline V gene lookup returns CDR1 MNHEY and CDR2 SMNVEV (reference sequence). The V end lost 6 bases, the J end lost 2 bases, and 13 bases lay between the germline ends. CDR3 size: 14 residues. CDR3 sequence reads: CASRLLGGNTEAFF. The DNA of the CDR3 is TGTGCCAGCAGACTCCTGGGGGGCAACACTGAAGCTTTCTTT.

The rearrangement uses TRBV25-1 and TRBJ2-4, with TRBD2 as a possible D gene (5 bases). The CDR3 consists of 12 residues. Germline V lookup: CDR1 MGHDK, CDR2 SYGVNS. V was pared by 5 bases and J by 8 bases, with 10 bases between. The DNA of the CDR3 is TGTGCCAGCAGTCACCAAGCGGACATTCAGTACTTC. Protein product: CASSHQADIQYF.

The rearrangement links TRBV6-6 to TRBJ2-7; the D gene is possibly TRBD2 (5 bases). The CDR3 is 13 residues long. The germline V gene encodes CDR1 MNHNY and CDR2 SVGAGI (reference sequence). Trimming pared 4 bases from V and 2 bases from J, leaving 9 bases between. The CDR3 reads CASSFGNPYEQYF. The CDR3 DNA is TGTGCCAGCAGTTTCGGGAACCCCTACGAGCAGTACTTC.

This clone showed up just once. V usage is TRBV2 and J usage is TRBJ1-5, with a possible D match to TRBD1 (6 bases). V lost 2 bases to trimming and J lost 5 bases, with 16 bases between them. The CDR3 covers 16 residues. Germline CDR1 and CDR2: SNHLY and FYNNEI. The CDR3 DNA reads TGTGCCAGCAGTGAAACCCGCAGGGGAAACTATCAGCCCCAGCATTTT. Its protein product is CASSETRRGNYQPQHF.

The chain has TRBV9 and TRBJ1-2; D call uncertain. CDR1 and CDR2 (germline): SGDLS, YYNGEE. The CDR3 is made up of 12 amino acids. Trimming removed 3 bases at V and 4 bases at J, with 7 bases between. The CDR3, as DNA: TGTGCCAGCAGCGGGCGTAGCTATGGCTACACCTTC. It translates to CASSGRSYGYTF.

V is TRBV9 and J is TRBJ1-2, with TRBD1 matching over 7 bases. Germline CDR1 and CDR2: SGDLS and YYNGEE. The length of the CDR3 is 13 residues. The V segment lost 7 bases and the J segment 5 bases; nucleotides outside the gene matches: 8. CDR3 sequence reads: CASGTRGLYGYTF. The CDR3, as DNA: TGTGCCAGCGGAACAAGGGGGCTGTATGGCTACACCTTC.

The chain recombines TRBV7-9 with TRBJ2-1, with 7 positions matching TRBD2. V was pared by 6 bases and J by 2 bases, with 13 bases of the junction left unmatched. Germline assignment: CDR1 SEHNR and CDR2 FQNEAQ (reference sequence). The CDR3 length is 17 residues. The DNA of the CDR3 is TGTGCCAGCAGACCCCTCCCCCTAGCGGAGACCTACAATGAGCAGTTCTTC. This translates into CASRPLPLAETYNEQFF.

This clone was picked up one time. The chain is built from TRBV10-3 and TRBJ1-2; perhaps TRBD1 as D (5 bases). Germline V gene lookup returns CDR1 ENHRY and CDR2 SYGVKD. Trimming removed 0 bases at V and 5 bases at J, with 13 bases between. CDR3 length equals 15 residues. CDR3 nucleotide sequence: TGTGCCATCAGTGAGTCGTTTGGGGAGGGGTATGGCTACACCTTC. Its protein product is CAISESFGEGYGYTF.

V gene TRBV9 combines with J gene TRBJ2-7; D not certain. CDR3 length: 15 residues. The ends were cut back, 0 bases at V and 5 bases at J, with 15 bases in the middle. Germline CDR1 and CDR2: SGDLS and YYNGEE. The CDR3 sequence: CASSVGMVDIHEQYF. For the CDR3, the DNA is TGTGCCAGCAGCGTAGGTATGGTGGATATCCACGAGCAGTACTTC.

This clone was observed once. This chain joins TRBV19 and TRBJ1-5; perhaps TRBD1 as D (5 bases). Per the germline V gene, CDR1 is LNHDA and CDR2 is SQIVND (reference sequence). The CDR3 loop spans 12 amino acids. Trimming removed 1 base from V and 11 bases from J, with 9 bases in between. The CDR3 DNA reads as TGTGCCAGTAGTATAGGGGGCCAGGCCCAGCATTTT. The encoded protein is CASSIGGQAQHF.

This clone has just a few counts. V usage is TRBV7-9 and J usage is TRBJ2-7, with D perhaps assigned TRBD1 or TRBD2 (6 bases each). Germline V gene sequence: CDR1 SEHNR, CDR2 FQNEAQ (reference sequence). Trimming took off 5 bases at V and 5 bases at J, with 16 bases between the two ends. The CDR3 is made up of 14 amino acids. CDR3 protein: CASSPTGGRDEQYF. The DNA for the CDR3 is TGTGCCAGCAGCCCGACCGGGGGCCGGGACGAGCAGTACTTC.

The chain links TRBV7-9 to TRBJ1-5; possibly TRBD1 for D (5 bases). The CDR3 spans 15 residues. V lost 1 base and J 4 bases, leaving 11 bases between the germline ends. Germline values: CDR1 SEHNR, CDR2 FQNEAQ (reference sequence). The CDR3 bases are TGTGCCAGCAGCTTAGATGGGGCAATGAATCAGCCCCAGCATTTT. Its protein product is CASSLDGAMNQPQHF.

This clone was observed a single time. This sample includes further DNA sequences coding for the same CDR3. The chain combines TRBV10-3 with TRBJ1-3; TRBD1 is a possible D gene (6 bases). V was cut by 0 bases and J by 2 bases, with 8 bases left in between. This CDR3 region has 15 residues. Germline V CDR1 and CDR2: ENHRY, SYGVKD. The CDR3 DNA is TGTGCCATCAGTGAGTCGAAGGGGGCTGGAAACACCATATATTTT. It yields the protein CAISESKGAGNTIYF.

The chain is built from TRBV27 and TRBJ2-7; possibly TRBD1 or TRBD2 for D (5 bases each). CDR1 MNHEY and CDR2 SMNVEV come from the germline V gene (reference sequence). Trimming cost V 5 bases and J 2 bases, with 13 bases left between them. The length of the CDR3 is 14 residues. The DNA of the CDR3 is TGTGCCAGCAGTCCCCCGGGACGGGCCTACGAGCAGTACTTC. Amino acids: CASSPPGRAYEQYF.

The chain is built from TRBV9 and TRBJ1-2, with D hard to call. Trimming took off 3 bases at V and 4 bases at J, with 7 bases between the two ends. Germline values: CDR1 SGDLS, CDR2 YYNGEE. CDR3 length: 12 residues. CDR3 nucleotide sequence: TGTGCCAGCAGCGGCTCGGGCTATGGCTACACCTTC. This gives the protein CASSGSGYGYTF.

This chain connects TRBV11-2 to TRBJ2-1; D not resolved. Germline V CDR1 and CDR2: SGHAT, FQNNGV. V lost 4 bases, J lost 9 bases, and 13 bases lay in between. This CDR3 spans 13 amino acids. CDR3 sequence reads: CASSSGERTEQFF. In DNA form, the CDR3 reads TGTGCCAGCAGCTCCGGCGAACGGACTGAGCAGTTCTTC.

V usage is TRBV7-9 and J usage is TRBJ2-1, with D hard to call. The CDR3 is 12 amino acids. Deletions cut 4 bases from V and 7 bases from J, with 8 bases between. CDR1 SEHNR and CDR2 FQNEAQ come from the germline V gene (reference sequence). This CDR3 reads CASSWDQNEQFF. CDR3 DNA: TGTGCCAGCAGCTGGGATCAAAATGAGCAGTTCTTC.

The rearrangement joins TRBV27 to TRBJ2-7; the D gene is possibly TRBD2 (5 bases). V lost 0 bases and J lost 7, with 7 bases in between. Germline V gives CDR1 MNHEY, CDR2 SMNVEV (reference sequence). The CDR3 is made up of 12 amino acids. CDR3 sequence: CASSLSSGEQYF. DNA for the CDR3: TGTGCCAGCAGTTTATCCAGCGGAGAGCAGTACTTC.

This sequence joins TRBV10-3 and TRBJ1-3, with D possibly matching TRBD1 (6 bases). The V gene's germline CDR1 is ENHRY and CDR2 SYGVKD. This CDR3 comprises 15 residues. Trimming left V 6 bases short and J 2 bases short, with 14 bases between. The CDR3 spells CAIRLDRQTGNTIYF. The CDR3 bases are TGTGCCATCAGACTAGACAGGCAAACTGGAAACACCATATATTTT.

The CDR3 is CASSYAGQGTEAFF. DNA of the CDR3: TGTGCCAGCAGTTACGCGGGACAGGGGACTGAAGCTTTCTTT. The chain is built from TRBV27 and TRBJ1-1, with 10 nucleotides matching TRBD1. CDR1 MNHEY and CDR2 SMNVEV come from the germline V gene (reference sequence). Germline trimming cut 4 bases from V and 5 bases from J; bases unmatched to any gene: 4. The CDR3 runs to 14 residues.